Sequencing of this TCR beta chain was carried out in a study of PD-L1 blockade in urothelial cancer. Time point defined: peripheral blood 6 weeks after treatment start. The CDR3 has 18 amino acids. Sequencing used immunoSEQ multiplex PCR; TCRdb keeps in-frame clones, though not all of them. The sample includes tens of thousands of clones, around 89% of them seen just once. The chain links TRBV12-2 to TRBJ2-7; the table gives TRBD2 as D, unverified against the DNA. TRBV12-2 is recorded as a pseudogene. The starting material was PBMCs, obtained around atezolizumab (anti-PD-L1) treatment. This clonotype was sampled from a man in his fifties or sixties with urothelial cancer. The CDR3: CASRFTTSGPRNSYEQYF. The DNA of the CDR3 is TGTGCAAGTCGCTTCACTACTAGCGGACCCAGGAACTCCTACGAGCAGTACTTC.